The 32 T cell receptor beta chains listed next were all sequenced from one sample in a study of graft-versus-host responses after intestinal transplantation (dated by TCRdb to 2020 to 2023). These TCRs' antigens remain unknown. Libraries were prepared through the immunoSEQ multiplex PCR assay. What TCRdb holds here is the immuneACCESS table cut down to in-frame rearrangements. Part of the clones is not present; checked against another copy, under half of the missing clones reflect an unresolved V gene, and the others are unexplained. The sample table shows over 90,000 clones, and 80% to 95% are seen once. The ten largest clones capture less than 1.5% of the sample. The sample's time point label, decoded: cells obtained before transplantation from donor or recipient. This specimen was unstimulated CD8+ T cells sorted from spleen or lymph node cells, taken before intestinal transplant. These receptors all come from a human donor who received an intestinal transplant.

This chain connects TRBV4-1 to TRBJ2-5; TRBD2 aligns across 12 bases. The length of the CDR3 is 16 residues. Per germline, CDR1 MGHRA and CDR2 YSYEKL. The J segment lost 4 bases and the V segment lost 1 base, leaving 4 bases of the junction unmatched. Here the CDR3 reads CASSQVTSGGPETQYF. In nucleotides, the CDR3 is TGCGCCAGCAGCCAAGTCACTAGCGGGGGGCCAGAGACCCAGTACTTC.

V usage is TRBV4-1 and J usage is TRBJ1-1; D is possibly TRBD1 (5 bases). V was shortened by 11 bases and J by 6 bases, with 16 bases between the two germline ends. The CDR3 totals 12 residues. Germline lookup yields CDR1 MGHRA and CDR2 YSYEKL. This CDR3 reads CAVRGLGAEAFF. DNA of the CDR3: TGCGCCGTACGTGGTCTGGGGGCTGAAGCTTTCTTT.

The V call is TRBV28, the J call TRBJ2-5, with D perhaps TRBD1 (5 bases). From germline, CDR1 is MDHEN and CDR2 SYDVKM. The CDR3 consists of 14 residues. V lost 4 bases and J lost 4, with 13 bases in between. CDR3 residues: CASSSGLGVETQYF. DNA of the CDR3: TGTGCCAGCAGTTCGGGCTTAGGGGTAGAGACCCAGTACTTC.

The chain links TRBV7-9 to TRBJ2-5; D possibly matches TRBD1 or TRBD2 (5 bases each). The CDR3 runs to 14 residues. Germline values: CDR1 SEHNR, CDR2 FQNEAQ (reference sequence). The V gene lost 0 bases and the J gene lost 5 bases, with 10 bases spanning the gap. CDR3 sequence: CASSLAPRDETQYF. The CDR3 DNA reads TGTGCCAGCAGCTTAGCCCCCAGGGACGAGACCCAGTACTTC.

The J gene is TRBJ1-2, the V gene TRBV9; D not certain. CDR1 and CDR2 from the germline V gene are SGDLS and YYNGEE. The length of the CDR3 is 13 residues. Trimming left V 1 base short and J 8 bases short, with 12 bases between. CDR3 sequence reads: CASSVSAGRGYTF. Written as DNA, the CDR3 is TGTGCCAGCAGCGTATCTGCCGGGCGAGGCTACACCTTC.

The chain uses TRBV11-1 and TRBJ2-3; TRBD2 matches at 10 bases. With V trimmed by 0 bases and J by 0 bases, 3 bases remained unmatched. CDR1 is SGHAT and CDR2 is FQDESV in the germline V gene (reference sequence). The CDR3 sequence is 17 residues long. The CDR3 region has the DNA TGTGCCAGCAGCTTAGCTCCGACTAGCGGGAGCACAGATACGCAGTATTTT. Translation: CASSLAPTSGSTDTQYF.

The chain combines TRBV19 with TRBJ1-5; D ambiguous. V was shortened by 0 bases and J by 0 bases, with 6 bases between the two germline ends. Germline V gives CDR1 LNHDA, CDR2 SQIVND (reference sequence). The CDR3 is made up of 15 amino acids. The CDR3 is CASSIDLNSNQPQHF. DNA of the CDR3: TGTGCCAGTAGTATAGATCTGAATAGCAATCAGCCCCAGCATTTT.

The chain employs TRBV13 and TRBJ2-2; the match to TRBD2 covers 7 bases. CDR1 is PRHDT and CDR2 is FYEKMQ in the germline V gene (reference sequence). The J segment lost 6 bases and the V segment lost 6 bases, leaving 4 bases of the junction unmatched. There are 13 residues in the CDR3. CDR3 coding DNA: TGTGCCAGCAGTGTGGGGGGGGCCGGGGAGCTGTTTTTT. This encodes CASSVGGAGELFF.

This chain's CDR3 is CSVEVVRQGAVNTEAFF. CDR3 nucleotide sequence: TGCAGCGTTGAAGTAGTGAGACAGGGGGCAGTGAACACTGAAGCTTTCTTT. This chain connects TRBV29-1 to TRBJ1-1, with 10 positions matching TRBD1. Losses at the gene ends were 1 base for V and 0 bases for J; bases not matched to a gene: 8. Per the germline V gene, CDR1 is SQVTM and CDR2 is ANQGSEA. The CDR3 has 17 amino acids.

This chain connects TRBV5-4 to TRBJ2-1, with D maybe TRBD1 (6 bases). The CDR3 loop spans 14 amino acids. Germline-derived CDR1 and CDR2 are SGHNT and YYREEE (reference sequence). V dropped 5 bases and J dropped 6 bases, with 15 bases sitting between them. The CDR3 loop is CASRYYDRFNEQFF. CDR3 bases: TGTGCCAGCAGATATTACGACAGGTTCAATGAGCAGTTCTTC.

V usage is TRBV19 and J usage is TRBJ2-2; TRBD1 aligns across 7 bases. Germline trimming cut 3 bases from V and 6 bases from J; bases unmatched to any gene: 4. Looked up from germline, CDR1 is LNHDA and CDR2 is SQIVND (reference sequence). The CDR3 is made up of 14 amino acids. CDR3 sequence: CASSMTGTPGELFF. As DNA, the CDR3 is TGTGCCAGTAGTATGACAGGGACCCCCGGGGAGCTGTTTTTT. The full variable domain, with the rest looked up from reference TRBV19 and TRBJ2-2, is DGGITQSPKYLFRKEGQNVTLSCEQNLNHDAMYWYRQDPGQGLRLIYYSQIVNDFQKGDIAEGYSVSREKKESFPLTVTSAQKNPTAFYLCASSMTGTPGELFFGEGSRLTVL.

The CDR3 nucleotides read TGCGCCAGCAGTGACCCAAGTGGGTATTCGGAGCTGTTTTTT. It codes for CASSDPSGYSELFF. V is TRBV10-2 and J is TRBJ2-2, with D unclear. This CDR3 spans 14 amino acids. V was trimmed by 3 bases and J by 10 bases, leaving 15 bases between them. Looked up from germline, CDR1 is WSHSY and CDR2 is SAAADI.

The chain is built from TRBV9 and TRBJ2-3; 9 bases agree with TRBD1. This CDR3 is 16 amino acids long. Per germline, CDR1 SGDLS and CDR2 YYNGEE. V shed 4 bases and J 3 bases; nucleotides not matched to a gene: 9. The DNA of the CDR3 is TGTGCCAGCAGCCCCGAACCGACAGGGGGGACAGATACGCAGTATTTT. Translated: CASSPEPTGGTDTQYF.

This rearrangement joins TRBV19 to TRBJ1-2, with a tentative D call TRBD1 (6 bases). The CDR3 is 16 residues long. The V end was cut by 5 bases, the J end by 6 bases, with 22 bases between. In germline, CDR1 is LNHDA, CDR2 SQIVND (reference sequence). The CDR3 protein is CASSSWDNTASDGYTF. The CDR3 DNA sequence: TGTGCCAGTAGTTCATGGGACAACACAGCCTCTGATGGCTACACCTTC.

The V gene is TRBV14, the J gene TRBJ2-1; the match to TRBD2 covers 8 bases. V was pared by 5 bases and J by 10 bases, with 13 bases of the junction left unmatched. This CDR3 has 15 amino acids. Germline CDR1 SGHDN, CDR2 FVKESK. The CDR3 spells CASSYTSGPRGEQFF. CDR3 in DNA: TGTGCCAGCAGCTACACTAGCGGTCCGCGGGGGGAGCAGTTCTTC.

The rearrangement links TRBV5-1 to TRBJ2-4, with 10 bases fitting TRBD1. Germline V gene lookup returns CDR1 SGHRS and CDR2 YFSETQ. The V and J ends lost 0 bases and 8 bases, in that order; junction bases with no gene match: 5. The CDR3 runs to 15 residues. CDR3 region: CASSLEGTGVDIQYF. CDR3 bases: TGCGCCAGCAGCTTGGAAGGGACAGGGGTGGACATTCAGTACTTC.

The chain's CDR3 is CASSLRGGMNTEAFF. The CDR3 region has the DNA TGCGCCAGCAGCTTAAGGGGAGGAATGAACACTGAAGCTTTCTTT. The V call is TRBV5-1, the J call TRBJ1-1; D might be TRBD1 (5 bases). The CDR3 extends over 15 amino acids. Germline values: CDR1 SGHRS, CDR2 YFSETQ. V was pared by 2 bases and J by 0 bases, with 11 bases between. The whole variable domain, remainder taken from reference TRBV5-1 and TRBJ1-1, is KAGVTQTPRYLIKTRGQQVTLSCSPISGHRSVSWYQQTPGQGLQFLFEYFSETQRNKGNFPGRFSGRQFSNSRSEMNVSTLELGDSALYLCASSLRGGMNTEAFFGQGTRLTVV.

This CDR3 is CASSRLGGAYEQYF. Written as DNA, the CDR3 is TGTGCCAGCAGTCGACTGGGGGGCGCCTACGAGCAGTACTTC. V and J are TRBV6-5 and TRBJ2-7; D may match TRBD1 or TRBD2 (6 bases each). This CDR3 spans 14 amino acids. The V end was cut by 5 bases, the J end by 2 bases, with 13 bases between. CDR1 is MNHEY, CDR2 SVGAGI, per germline.

The V and J genes are TRBV4-2 and TRBJ2-7; TRBD2 aligns across 7 bases. CDR1 is LGHNA, CDR2 YNFKEQ, per germline. CDR3 length: 14 residues. V trimming: 0 bases; J trimming: 5 bases; junction bases outside the gene matches: 4. The CDR3: CASSQDWGGNEQYF. CDR3 nucleotide sequence: TGTGCCAGCAGCCAAGATTGGGGGGGTAACGAGCAGTACTTC.

V gene TRBV9 combines with J gene TRBJ1-2; 8 bases agree with TRBD1. V trimming: 3 bases; J trimming: 3 bases; junction bases outside the gene matches: 13. The germline V gene encodes CDR1 SGDLS and CDR2 YYNGEE. This CDR3 region has 17 residues. The CDR3 bases are TGTGCCAGCAGCGCTCTGACAGGGGACCTTCCTTACTATGGCTACACCTTC. As protein: CASSALTGDLPYYGYTF.

V usage is TRBV5-6 and J usage is TRBJ1-2, with unresolved D. V was trimmed by 1 base and J by 1 base, leaving 11 bases between them. The CDR3 runs 15 residues. CDR1 and CDR2 (germline): SGHDT, YYEEEE. The CDR3 bases are TGTGCCAGCAGCTTGCTAGGACTATATAACTATGGCTACACCTTC. This sequence encodes CASSLLGLYNYGYTF.

The chain has TRBV27 and TRBJ2-1; unclear D gene. V was shortened by 3 bases and J by 9 bases, with 12 bases between the two germline ends. The CDR3 spans 13 residues. CDR1 and CDR2 from the germline V gene are MNHEY and SMNVEV (reference sequence). The CDR3 reads CASSFGPLGEQFF. In DNA form, the CDR3 reads TGTGCCAGCAGTTTTGGGCCGCTGGGTGAGCAGTTCTTC.

This chain joins TRBV9 and TRBJ1-3; D possibly corresponds to TRBD1 (6 bases). V was shortened by 0 bases and J by 4 bases, with 11 bases between the two germline ends. This CDR3 is 15 amino acids long. The germline V gene has CDR1 SGDLS and CDR2 YYNGEE. The chain's CDR3 is CASSVEGGTGNTIYF. Here the CDR3 DNA reads TGTGCCAGCAGCGTAGAGGGGGGAACGGGAAACACCATATATTTT.

The J gene is TRBJ2-5, the V gene TRBV4-1; TRBD2 matches 10 bases. The CDR3 is 15 residues long. The germline gives CDR1 MGHRA, CDR2 YSYEKL. V shed 0 bases, J shed 2 bases, and the junction held 0 bases outside the gene matches. The CDR3 region has the DNA TGCGCCAGCAGCCAAGAAGCGGGGGGGCAAGAGACCCAGTACTTC. Its translation is CASSQEAGGQETQYF.

The chain has TRBV29-1 and TRBJ2-1; the match to TRBD2 covers 9 bases. Germline CDR1 reads SQVTM; CDR2 reads ANQGSEA. CDR3 size: 16 residues. V was pared by 0 bases and J by 4 bases, with 7 bases of the junction left unmatched. The CDR3 reads CSVEDLSSGGYNEQFF. The CDR3 DNA is TGCAGCGTTGAAGATCTGAGTAGCGGGGGATACAATGAGCAGTTCTTC.

The chain links TRBV7-8 to TRBJ2-5; 7 bases are a match to TRBD2. Germline V CDR1 and CDR2: SGHVS, FQNEAQ. CDR3 size: 15 residues. V was clipped by 3 bases and J by 2 bases; unmatched bases: 6. The CDR3 is CASSLLGTTQETQYF. CDR3 nucleotide sequence: TGTGCCAGCAGCTTGTTGGGGACTACTCAAGAGACCCAGTACTTC.

The gene calls are TRBV20-1 and TRBJ1-2; D is possibly TRBD1 (6 bases). CDR1 DFQATT and CDR2 SNEGSKA come from the germline V gene (reference sequence). Between the trimmed V and J ends, which lost 6 bases and 8 bases, there was a span of 13 bases. This CDR3 contains 11 residues. The DNA for the CDR3 is TGCAGTGCCACAGGGTACGAAGGCTACACCTTC. Protein product: CSATGYEGYTF.

The chain is built from TRBV4-1 and TRBJ2-1; 7 nucleotides match TRBD2. The germline gives CDR1 MGHRA, CDR2 YSYEKL. The junction had 6 bases not matched to a gene; V was cut back by 0 bases and J by 1 base. This CDR3 is 17 amino acids long. The CDR3 region is CASSQEGSGVSYNEQFF. In nucleotides, the CDR3 is TGCGCCAGCAGCCAAGAGGGCAGCGGGGTATCCTACAATGAGCAGTTCTTC.

On this clone: The same CDR3 also results from other DNA sequences found in this sample. The rearrangement joins TRBV7-9 to TRBJ2-1; no clear D gene. The V end lost 5 bases, the J end lost 10 bases, and 9 bases lay between the germline ends. This CDR3 is built from 11 residues. Germline CDR1 is SEHNR and CDR2 is FQNEAQ (reference sequence). The CDR3 DNA follows: TGTGCCAGCAGCCTGGTGGGGGAGCAGTTCTTC. Protein sequence: CASSLVGEQFF.

V is TRBV5-8 and J is TRBJ1-6, with D uncertain. The CDR3 runs to 16 residues. Germline CDR1 and CDR2: SGHTS and YDEGEE. V was cut by 5 bases and J by 9 bases, with 21 bases left in between. The CDR3 loop is CASSRLVGEVVSPLHF. The CDR3 coding sequence is TGTGCCAGCAGTCGGTTGGTTGGGGAGGTAGTTTCACCCCTCCACTTT.

This sequence joins TRBV9 and TRBJ1-1; D perhaps matches TRBD1 (6 bases). V lost 4 bases and J lost 1, with 20 bases in between. The CDR3 loop spans 17 amino acids. Germline CDR1 and CDR2: SGDLS and YYNGEE. DNA of the CDR3: TGTGCCAGCAGCCCCCGGGACATCGTACCCAGGAACACTGAAGCTTTCTTT. Translating it yields CASSPRDIVPRNTEAFF. The whole variable domain, remainder taken from reference TRBV9 and TRBJ1-1, is DSGVTQTPKHLITATGQRVTLRCSPRSGDLSVYWYQQSLDQGLQFLIQYYNGEERAKGNILERFSAQQFPDLHSELNLSSLELGDSALYFCASSPRDIVPRNTEAFFGQGTRLTVV.

The chain is built from TRBV4-1 and TRBJ2-7; D is possibly TRBD1 (6 bases). This CDR3 has 16 residues. The V gene lost 1 base and the J gene lost 0 bases, with 13 bases spanning the gap. CDR1 is MGHRA and CDR2 is YSYEKL in the germline V gene. CDR3 loop: CASSQGPTGSSYEQYF. In DNA form, the CDR3 reads TGCGCCAGCAGCCAAGGGCCGACAGGATCCTCCTACGAGCAGTACTTC.